The sequence of this T cell receptor (beta chain) was determined in a study of shared clonotypes between healthy human individuals. Repertoires were generated with immunoSEQ multiplex PCR, while TCRdb's copy carries only in-frame clones and drops some. The sample comprises fewer than 400,000 clones, roughly 70% of which are singletons, and 10% rests with the top ten. Trimming left V 2 bases short and J 5 bases short, with 13 bases between. This CDR3 is 15 amino acids long. CDR1 is SGHTA and CDR2 is FQGNSA in the germline V gene. The sequenced sample consisted of memory CD4+ T cells sorted from blood. Subset given: CD45RA-negative fraction. The chain employs TRBV7-2 and TRBJ1-5; D uncertain. The origin of this receptor is a man in his thirties or forties in good health. The CDR3 here is CASSLSAGSHQPQHF. CDR3 coding DNA: TGTGCCAGCAGCTTATCCGCGGGCAGCCATCAGCCCCAGCATTTT.